One and the same sample provided the 18 T cell receptor beta chains below, sequenced in a study of response to subunit inactivated influenza vaccine. TCRdb independently ran MiXCR on the RT-PCR reads; one entry per CDR3 protein. Seen here are around 470,000 distinct CDR3 sequences, around 7.7% observed once, and the top ten hold under 15%. The sequencing used PBMCs from blood, collected about 24 months after vaccination. Source of these receptors: a man aged 45 to 75 who received an inactivated influenza vaccine.

This clonotype was recorded at least ten times. The rearrangement links TRBV12-3 or TRBV12-4 to TRBJ1-5, with 7 nucleotides matching TRBD1. After removal of 5 bases from V and 8 bases from J, the junction contained 3 bases not matched to a gene. The CDR3 has 12 residues. CDR3 loop: CASSNDREPQHF. The DNA of the CDR3 is TGTGCCAGCAGTAACGACAGGGAGCCCCAGCATTTT.

This clonotype was seen a few times. The chain has TRBV4-2 and TRBJ2-2; D may be TRBD2 (6 bases). The ends were cut back, 6 bases at V and 2 bases at J, with 16 bases in the middle. The CDR3 consists of 16 residues. The germline V gene has CDR1 LGHNA and CDR2 YNFKEQ. This chain's CDR3 is CASRNNDGRNTGELFF. For the CDR3, the DNA is TGTGCCAGCAGAAACAACGACGGGAGAAACACCGGGGAGCTGTTTTTT.

This clonotype was seen many times. The J gene is TRBJ2-7, the V gene TRBV29-1, with D perhaps TRBD1 or TRBD2 (7 bases each). The V end lost 3 bases, the J end lost 3 bases, and 12 bases lay between the germline ends. Germline CDR1 is SQVTM and CDR2 is ANQGSEA. This CDR3 comprises 13 residues. In nucleotides, the CDR3 is TGCAGCGTTGACAGGGGGGGTAACTACGAGCAGTACTTC. Amino acids: CSVDRGGNYEQYF.

J is TRBJ2-5 and V is TRBV28; TRBD1 agrees at 7 bases. CDR1 and CDR2 from the germline V gene are MDHEN and SYDVKM. The CDR3 runs to 13 residues. V was pared by 7 bases and J by 0 bases, with 2 bases of the junction left unmatched. As DNA, the CDR3 is TGTGCCAGCACGGGACAGAACCAAGAGACCCAGTACTTC. The encoded protein is CASTGQNQETQYF.

This clonotype was observed many times. The J gene is TRBJ2-3, the V gene TRBV5-1; 12 nucleotides match TRBD2. CDR1 and CDR2 from the germline V gene are SGHRS and YFSETQ. V shed 0 bases, J shed 6 bases, and the junction held 17 bases outside the gene matches. This CDR3 is 20 amino acids long. CDR3 coding DNA: TGCGCCAGCAGCTTGGTACCCCTACTAGCGGGGGGACCGAAACTTGATACGCAGTATTTT. As protein: CASSLVPLLAGGPKLDTQYF. The full variable domain, with the rest looked up from reference TRBV5-1 and TRBJ2-3, is KAGVTQTPRYLIKTRGQQVTLSCSPISGHRSVSWYQQTPGQGLQFLFEYFSETQRNKGNFPGRFSGRQFSNSRSEMNVSTLELGDSALYLCASSLVPLLAGGPKLDTQYFGPGTRLTVL.

This clonotype was observed a handful of times. The V gene is TRBV3-1, the J gene TRBJ1-2; D not resolved. The CDR3 loop spans 14 amino acids. V lost 1 base and J 2 bases, leaving 8 bases between the germline ends. CDR1 LGHDT and CDR2 YNNKEL come from the germline V gene (reference sequence). CDR3 bases: TGTGCCAGCAGCCAAGGCGACGGGAACTATGGCTACACCTTC. This codes for CASSQGDGNYGYTF.

This clonotype was observed a handful of times. Germline is not matched at one junction end, which may reflect a read error. The chain carries TRBV3-1 and TRBJ2-7, with a possible D match to TRBD2 (5 bases). CDR1 is LGHDT and CDR2 is YNNKEL in the germline V gene (reference sequence). This CDR3 comprises 13 residues. In DNA, the CDR3 is TGTGCCAGCAGCCGCAGCGGAACCTACGAGCATTACTTC. Protein sequence: CASSRSGTYEHYF.

This clonotype was seen only a few times. The chain couples TRBV12-3 or TRBV12-4 to TRBJ2-6; TRBD1 aligns across 12 bases. Trimming at V came to 3 bases and at J to 2 bases, leaving 2 bases not matched to a gene. This CDR3 has 17 amino acids. The CDR3 sequence is CASSFGTGGAGANVLTF. The CDR3 nucleotides are TGTGCCAGCAGTTTCGGGACAGGGGGCGCTGGGGCCAACGTCCTGACTTTC.

The chain employs TRBV18 and TRBJ1-2; TRBD1 matches 12 bases. Germline CDR1 and CDR2: KGHSH and LQKENI. V dropped 5 bases and J dropped 2; count of bases not matched to a gene: 9. The CDR3 runs 17 residues. In DNA, the CDR3 is TGTGCCAGCTCAATCCGGGACAGGGGGCGTGTGAACTATGGCTACACCTTC. Translated: CASSIRDRGRVNYGYTF.

This chain links TRBV12-2 with TRBJ1-5. TRBV12-2 is labeled a pseudogene. CDR3 length equals 15 residues. Here the CDR3 reads CASRLVKEGNQPQHF. In nucleotides, the CDR3 is TGTGCAAGTCGCTTAGTAAAAGAAGGGAATCAGCCCCAGCATTTT.

At least ten counts were recorded for this clonotype. The V call is TRBV5-6, the J call TRBJ1-1; the D is unclear. This CDR3 is built from 11 residues. Germline assignment: CDR1 SGHDT and CDR2 YYEEEE. V was trimmed by 0 bases and J by 8 bases, leaving 5 bases between them. Here the CDR3 DNA reads TGTGCCAGCAGCTTGGAGAGGGAAGCTTTCTTT. It codes for CASSLEREAFF.

V is TRBV20-1 and J is TRBJ2-2, with 10 bases lining up with TRBD2. Unmatched junction bases numbered 2, after V lost 3 bases and J lost 1 base. This CDR3 comprises 15 residues. In germline, CDR1 is DFQATT, CDR2 SNEGSKA (reference sequence). CDR3 in amino acids: CSASSSGGNTGELFF. CDR3 sequence (DNA): TGCAGTGCTAGTTCTAGCGGGGGGAACACCGGGGAGCTGTTTTTT.

CDR3 residues: CAISDTAWYEQFF. The CDR3 DNA is TGTGCCATCAGTGATACAGCCTGGTATGAGCAGTTCTTC. The chain recombines TRBV10-3 with TRBJ2-1; D is unresolved. V shed 3 bases and J shed 8 bases, with 11 bases lying between them. Germline loops: CDR1 ENHRY, CDR2 SYGVKD. The CDR3 spans 13 residues.

This chain links TRBV28 with TRBJ2-2, with TRBD2 matching 7 bases. Germline CDR1 and CDR2: MDHEN and SYDVKM. V lost 1 base, J lost 10 bases, and 12 bases stayed unmatched. The CDR3 is made up of 16 amino acids. This CDR3 is CASSLFGGSGFQELFF. CDR3 coding DNA: TGTGCCAGCAGTTTATTCGGCGGGAGCGGTTTTCAGGAGCTGTTTTTT.

J is TRBJ2-2 and V is TRBV7-9, with TRBD2 matching 10 bases. This CDR3 has 16 amino acids. With 4 bases clipped from V and 6 bases from J, the junction kept 8 bases outside the gene matches. Germline V gene sequence: CDR1 SEHNR, CDR2 FQNEAQ (reference sequence). CDR3 in amino acids: CASSSLPSGGSGELFF. CDR3 nucleotides: TGTGCCAGCAGCTCGCTTCCTAGCGGGGGTTCCGGGGAGCTGTTTTTT.

The chain joins TRBV29-1 to TRBJ2-2, with no clear D. The CDR3 loop spans 13 amino acids. CDR1 is SQVTM, CDR2 ANQGSEA, per germline. V lost 4 bases and J 4 bases, leaving 10 bases between the germline ends. CDR3 bases: TGCAGCGTTGCCCCGAGGAGCACCGGGGAGCTGTTTTTT. Translation gives CSVAPRSTGELFF.

This rearrangement joins TRBV7-2 to TRBJ2-1; TRBD2 is a possible D gene (6 bases). Between the trimmed V and J ends, which lost 4 bases and 4 bases, there was a span of 20 bases. CDR1 SGHTA and CDR2 FQGNSA come from the germline V gene. The CDR3 contains 17 residues. The CDR3 region is CASSCPPTGLLYNEQFF. The CDR3, as DNA: TGTGCCAGCAGCTGCCCTCCAACGGGACTCCTATACAATGAGCAGTTCTTC.

The rearrangement joins TRBV7-9 to TRBJ2-7; maybe TRBD2 (5 bases). The CDR3 extends over 16 amino acids. Trimming cost V 1 base and J 0 bases, with 13 bases left between them. Looked up from germline, CDR1 is SEHNR and CDR2 is FQNEAQ (reference sequence). CDR3 DNA sequence: TGTGCCAGCAGCTTAGGAATTGGAGGATACTCCTACGAGCAGTACTTC. Translating gives CASSLGIGGYSYEQYF.